This T cell receptor (beta chain) was sequenced for a study of cytomegalovirus exposure and HLA in healthy donors. Notes on the study in general: In vitro confirmation showed three CMV-associated chains to be CMV antigen specific.

The donors were members of the 120-subject validation cohort (separate from the 666-subject first cohort). V was pared by 0 bases and J by 5 bases, with 14 bases between. The germline gives CDR1 MNHEY, CDR2 SVGAGI. This CDR3 is 16 amino acids long. TCRdb's table, derived via immunoSEQ multiplex PCR, lists solely in-frame clones and lacks some. Among 100,000 to 150,000 clones listed, 75% to 90% were seen once. This clone was picked up a small number of times. Its target is not known. Sequences were obtained from PBMCs. The clonotype originates from a woman younger than 30 in good health and CMV-seronegative. The chain links TRBV6-5 to TRBJ1-5; D is perhaps TRBD1 (5 bases). CDR3 region: CASSYSSWGGDQPQHF. CDR3 DNA: TGTGCCAGCAGTTACTCATCCTGGGGGGGGGATCAGCCCCAGCATTTT.